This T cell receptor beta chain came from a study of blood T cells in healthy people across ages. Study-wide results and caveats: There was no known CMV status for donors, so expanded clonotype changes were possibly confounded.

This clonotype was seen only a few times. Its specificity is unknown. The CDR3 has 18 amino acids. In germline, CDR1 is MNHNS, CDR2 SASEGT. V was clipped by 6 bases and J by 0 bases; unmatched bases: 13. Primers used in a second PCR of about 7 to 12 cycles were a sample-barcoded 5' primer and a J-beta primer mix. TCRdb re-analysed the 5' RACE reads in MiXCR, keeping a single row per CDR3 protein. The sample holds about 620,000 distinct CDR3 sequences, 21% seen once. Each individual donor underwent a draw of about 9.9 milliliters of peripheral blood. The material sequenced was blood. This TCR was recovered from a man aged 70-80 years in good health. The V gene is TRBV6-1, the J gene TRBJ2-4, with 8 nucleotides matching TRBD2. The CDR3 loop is CASRPGTRESLAKNIQYF. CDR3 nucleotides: TGTGCCAGCAGACCCGGGACTAGGGAGTCATTAGCCAAAAACATTCAGTACTTC.